The present entry profiles one T cell receptor beta chain with its context. No antigen is known for it. These data originate in a study of T cell responses to AZD1222 COVID-19 vaccine. Findings and caveats of the study: The span of vaccine-associated CD4 TCRs extended across spike, with dominance at 160-218 and 743-854. Vaccination with two AZD1222 doses was followed by a rise in Spike-specific TCR breadth and depth.

Assay: immunoSEQ multiplex PCR; the TCRdb copy retains only in-frame clones and omits some. The table includes tens of thousands of clones, 75% to 95% detected once. Trimming removed 1 base from V and 8 bases from J, with 20 bases in between. The CDR3 length is 16 residues. Per germline, CDR1 SGHTA and CDR2 FQGNSA. J is TRBJ1-2 and V is TRBV7-2; no clear D gene. The TCR was taken from an adult in good health. The specimen was peripheral blood, collected on day 0 of MenACWY control vaccination. As DNA, the CDR3 is TGTGCCAGCAGCTTAGATTCTTGGGCCGAACCTAACGGCTACACCTTC. Protein sequence: CASSLDSWAEPNGYTF.